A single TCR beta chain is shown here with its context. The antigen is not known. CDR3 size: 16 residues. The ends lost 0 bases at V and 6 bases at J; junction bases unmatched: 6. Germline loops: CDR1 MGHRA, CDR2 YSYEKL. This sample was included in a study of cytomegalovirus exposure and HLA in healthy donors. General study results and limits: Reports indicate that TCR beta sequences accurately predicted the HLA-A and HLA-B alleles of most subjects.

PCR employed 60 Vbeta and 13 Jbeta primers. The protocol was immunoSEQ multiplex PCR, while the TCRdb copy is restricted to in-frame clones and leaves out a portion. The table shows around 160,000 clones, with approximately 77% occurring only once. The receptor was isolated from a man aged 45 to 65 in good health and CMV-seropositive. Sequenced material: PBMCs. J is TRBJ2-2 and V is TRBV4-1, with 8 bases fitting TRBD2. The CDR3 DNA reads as TGCGCCAGCAGCCAAGATTTTTGGCGGGGGGCCGGGGAGCTGTTTTTT. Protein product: CASSQDFWRGAGELFF.